One and the same sample provided the 8 T cell receptor beta chains below, sequenced in a study of OX40 agonist ivuxolimab in advanced cancers. The repertoire was sequenced with immunoSEQ multiplex PCR; TCRdb's copy has only in-frame clones and lacks some. The sample records roughly 90,000 clones, around 85% being singletons. The input for sequencing was CD4+ or CD8+ T cells sorted from blood, taken in a trial of the OX40 agonist ivuxolimab. The receptors come from an adult with an advanced solid tumor such as melanoma, head and neck, liver or kidney cancer.

This rearrangement joins TRBV27 to TRBJ2-7; TRBD2 aligns across 10 bases. This CDR3 comprises 15 residues. The ends lost 6 bases at V and 6 bases at J; junction bases unmatched: 11. The V gene's germline CDR1 is MNHEY and CDR2 SMNVEV (reference sequence). The CDR3 nucleotides are TGTGCCAGCAGGGGGGGCCTAGCGGGAGTAGGCGAGCAGTACTTC. The encoded protein is CASRGGLAGVGEQYF.

As concerns this clone: At one end, the junction sequence differs from germline, possibly due to a read error. J is TRBJ1-5 and V is TRBV7-7, with D possibly matching TRBD1 (5 bases). The germline CDR1 and CDR2 sequences are SSHAT and FNYEAQ (reference sequence). The CDR3 is 16 amino acids. CDR3: CASTRHGTLPNQPQHF. The CDR3, as DNA: TGTGCTAGCACCCGCCATGGGACCCTTCCAAATCAGCCCCAGCATTTT.

This chain links TRBV9 with TRBJ1-3; 7 nucleotides match TRBD1. The germline CDR1 and CDR2 sequences are SGDLS and YYNGEE. The CDR3 loop spans 18 amino acids. J lost 1 base, V lost 4 bases, and 14 bases had no gene match. CDR3 protein: CASSSGDSNLPSGNTIYF. Written as DNA, the CDR3 is TGTGCCAGCAGCTCGGGGGACAGTAACCTCCCTTCTGGAAACACCATATATTTT. Full variable domain (rest looked up from reference TRBV9 and TRBJ1-3): DSGVTQTPKHLITATGQRVTLRCSPRSGDLSVYWYQQSLDQGLQFLIQYYNGEERAKGNILERFSAQQFPDLHSELNLSSLELGDSALYFCASSSGDSNLPSGNTIYFGEGSWLTVV.

This clone was recorded a few times. The chain uses TRBV20-1 and TRBJ2-5; 8 nucleotides line up with TRBD1. The CDR3 has 11 amino acids. CDR1 is DFQATT, CDR2 SNEGSKA, per germline (reference sequence). The junction had 0 bases not matched to a gene; V was cut back by 4 bases and J by 5 bases. The CDR3 coding sequence is TGCAGTGCTACAGGGGGCGAGACCCAGTACTTC. It encodes CSATGGETQYF.

This clone has a handful of counts. The rearrangement uses TRBV7-2 and TRBJ2-1; 8 nucleotides align to TRBD2. Germline CDR1 reads SGHTA; CDR2 reads FQGNSA. The CDR3 totals 13 residues. The ends lost 2 bases at V and 9 bases at J; junction bases unmatched: 3. The CDR3 loop is CASSLRTSREQFF. In nucleotides, the CDR3 is TGTGCCAGCAGCTTACGGACTAGCCGTGAGCAGTTCTTC.

This clone was seen only once. This rearrangement joins TRBV7-3 to TRBJ1-3; D unresolved. Germline V gene sequence: CDR1 SGHTA, CDR2 FQGTGA. This CDR3 region has 13 residues. Trimming cost V 5 bases and J 4 bases, with 9 bases left between them. The CDR3 DNA reads as TGTGCCAGCAGCCCGACGGGAGGAAACACCATATATTTT. It encodes CASSPTGGNTIYF.

The rearrangement joins TRBV2 to TRBJ2-1; weak D call: TRBD2 (6 bases). The CDR3 has 14 residues. V was cut by 3 bases and J by 6 bases, with 12 bases left in between. Germline V CDR1 and CDR2: SNHLY, FYNNEI. The CDR3 sequence: CASSEVGGTNEQFF. CDR3 nucleotides: TGTGCCAGCAGTGAGGTTGGCGGGACCAATGAGCAGTTCTTC. Complete variable domain (other parts from reference TRBV2 and TRBJ2-1): EPEVTQTPSHQVTQMGQEVILRCVPISNHLYFYWYRQILGQKVEFLVSFYNNEISEKSEIFDDQFSVERPDGSNFTLKIRSTKLEDSAMYFCASSEVGGTNEQFFGPGTRLTVL.

This chain connects TRBV25-1 to TRBJ2-4; D possibly uses TRBD1 or TRBD2 (5 bases each). V lost 3 bases to trimming and J lost 1 base, with 13 bases between them. The CDR3 loop spans 16 amino acids. Per the germline V gene, CDR1 is MGHDK and CDR2 is SYGVNS. Here the CDR3 reads CASSDSGPGAKNIQYF. For the CDR3, the DNA is TGTGCCAGCAGTGATTCAGGGCCGGGGGCCAAAAACATTCAGTACTTC.